This TCR beta chain comes out of a study of T cell repertoires in ileal Crohn's disease. Study at large: Median disease duration was approximately eight years; about 37% smoked at surgery. About half of patients got postoperative therapy: roughly 12 thiopurines, roughly 19 anti-TNF. Every patient was operated on for stricturing (about 60%) or penetrating (about 40%) complications.

Germline CDR1 is SGHNT and CDR2 is YYREEE (reference sequence). The CDR3 is made up of 15 amino acids. The V gene lost 2 bases and the J gene lost 1 base, with 13 bases spanning the gap. The time point denotes: neoterminal ileum biopsy at postoperative endoscopy, about 6 months after surgery. General study findings and limits: Compared with CD4 T cells, sorted CD8 cells carried more expanded clones.

Libraries were prepared by immunoSEQ multiplex PCR; TCRdb keeps only in-frame clonotypes and omits some of them. The data hold approximately 14,000 clones, with 65% to 85% observed a single time. Of note for this clone: Its antigen is not known.

What was sequenced was ileal tissue. The receptor comes from an adult with Crohn's disease. The chain couples TRBV5-4 to TRBJ2-7; the D gene could be TRBD1 or TRBD2 (5 bases each). The CDR3 DNA follows: TGTGCCAGCAGCTTCTGGGGGTCCAGTTCCTACGAGCAGTACTTC. Translated: CASSFWGSSSYEQYF.